The 9 T cell receptor beta chains below all came from one sample that was sequenced in a study of blood T cell repertoires in COVID-19 (TCRdb year 2020). The receptor library was made with the immunoSEQ multiplex PCR assay. TCRdb took over this immuneACCESS table, retaining in-frame rearrangements with V and J assigned. Such tables are incomplete; in checked studies, under half of the missing clones stem from an unresolved V gene, and the remainder is unexplained. This sample lists under 200,000 clones; approximately 86% were detected once. Together, the top ten hold roughly 8% of the sample. Sequenced: peripheral blood. Source of these receptors: a man in his 60s with acute or convalescent COVID-19.

This chain connects TRBV15 to TRBJ1-1; 9 nucleotides agree with TRBD1. V lost 1 base to trimming and J lost 1 base; unmatched junction nucleotides: 10. The CDR3 extends over 18 amino acids. CDR1 is LNHNV, CDR2 YYDKDF, per germline (reference sequence). The chain's CDR3 is CATSRGGKPGQGNTEAFF. In nucleotides, the CDR3 is TGTGCCACCAGCAGAGGTGGAAAACCGGGACAGGGGAACACTGAAGCTTTCTTT. The variable domain in full, with the rest retrieved from reference TRBV15 and TRBJ1-1, is DAMVIQNPRYQVTQFGKPVTLSCSQTLNHNVMYWYQQKSSQAPKLLFHYYDKDFNNEADTPDNFQSRRPNTSFCFLDIRSPGLGDTAMYLCATSRGGKPGQGNTEAFFGQGTRLTVV.

The chain employs TRBV6-5 and TRBJ2-7; D is undetermined. Germline CDR1 is MNHEY and CDR2 is SVGAGI. The germline V and J ends were trimmed by 4 bases and 0 bases, with 4 bases remaining between them. There are 12 residues in the CDR3. This CDR3 reads CASSSRSYEQYF. Written as DNA, the CDR3 is TGTGCCAGCAGTTCCCGCTCCTACGAGCAGTACTTC.

The J gene is TRBJ2-5, the V gene TRBV5-4; 10 nucleotides line up with TRBD1. The ends lost 2 bases at V and 2 bases at J; junction bases unmatched: 3. The CDR3 has 15 residues. The germline gives CDR1 SGHNT, CDR2 YYREEE (reference sequence). The CDR3 nucleotides read TGTGCCAGCAGCTTCCGGACAGGGGGACAAGAGACCCAGTACTTC. It is translated as CASSFRTGGQETQYF.

This chain connects TRBV5-1 to TRBJ2-6; D perhaps matches TRBD1 (5 bases). Germline CDR1 and CDR2: SGHRS and YFSETQ. Trimming took 4 bases from V and 0 from J, leaving 8 bases between them. The CDR3 extends over 15 amino acids. The CDR3 DNA sequence: TGCGCCAGCAGCGCTACAGGCTCTGGGGCCAACGTCCTGACTTTC. Its protein product is CASSATGSGANVLTF. Full variable domain (remainder filled in from reference TRBV5-1 and TRBJ2-6): KAGVTQTPRYLIKTRGQQVTLSCSPISGHRSVSWYQQTPGQGLQFLFEYFSETQRNKGNFPGRFSGRQFSNSRSEMNVSTLELGDSALYLCASSATGSGANVLTFGAGSRLTVL.

The chain links TRBV30 to TRBJ1-2; a weak D match, TRBD1 (5 bases). This CDR3 has 13 amino acids. From germline, CDR1 is GTSNPN and CDR2 SVGIG (reference sequence). Trimming left V 5 bases short and J 2 bases short, with 12 bases between. DNA of the CDR3: TGTGCCTGGGGGCGGGACGGCAACTATGGCTACACCTTC. Protein product: CAWGRDGNYGYTF.

This clone appeared a few times. This chain uses TRBV5-1 with TRBJ2-3, with 7 bases aligning to TRBD2. V shed 4 bases, J shed 0 bases, and the junction held 5 bases outside the gene matches. Looked up from germline, CDR1 is SGHRS and CDR2 is YFSETQ. The CDR3 is 15 amino acids. Written as DNA, the CDR3 is TGCGCCAGCAGCAAGCGGGACTCCAGCACAGATACGCAGTATTTT. It yields the protein CASSKRDSSTDTQYF.

V and J are TRBV2 and TRBJ1-5; weak D call: TRBD1 (5 bases). V dropped 6 bases and J dropped 7 bases, with 10 bases sitting between them. The CDR3 length is 12 residues. Germline-derived CDR1 and CDR2 are SNHLY and FYNNEI. The CDR3 sequence is CASRSPGQPQHF. The CDR3 DNA reads TGTGCCAGCAGGTCCCCAGGGCAGCCCCAGCATTTT.

This chain connects TRBV27 to TRBJ2-7, with 10 bases matching TRBD2. V lost 5 bases to trimming and J lost 5 bases; unmatched junction nucleotides: 9. CDR3 length equals 15 residues. Germline CDR1 and CDR2: MNHEY and SMNVEV (reference sequence). DNA of the CDR3: TGTGCCAGCAGTCCACTAGCGGGAAACTATCACGAGCAGTACTTC. Protein sequence: CASSPLAGNYHEQYF.

V is TRBV10-3 and J is TRBJ2-3, with TRBD2 matching 12 bases. This CDR3 region has 14 residues. Germline V gene lookup returns CDR1 ENHRY and CDR2 SYGVKD. The ends lost 10 bases at V and 0 bases at J; junction bases unmatched: 2. As DNA, the CDR3 is TGTGCCACCGGGACTAGCGGGAGCACAGATACGCAGTATTTT. It specifies CATGTSGSTDTQYF.